This T cell receptor (beta chain) stems from a study of T-cell reconstitution after alpha-beta-depleted transplantation in children. This clonotype occurred many times. Looked up from germline, CDR1 is SGHRS and CDR2 is YFSETQ. This CDR3 contains 16 residues. V lost 4 bases and J lost 0; bases outside the gene matches: 3. Using unique molecular identifiers, the investigators prepared the TCRbeta library. A single record per CDR3 protein comes from TCRdb applying MiXCR to the PCR reads. Here the sample spans roughly 180,000 distinct CDR3 sequences, about 14% being singletons. This sequence was found in a human donor who donated a stem cell graft to a child with acute lymphoblastic leukemia. Sequenced material: PBMCs from the stem cell graft donor, taken from the stem cell graft. The rearrangement uses TRBV5-1 and TRBJ2-2; 10 bases map to TRBD2. In nucleotides, the CDR3 is TGCGCCAGCAGCCGACTAGCGGGCACGAACACCGGGGAGCTGTTTTTT. This encodes CASSRLAGTNTGELFF. Supplemented by reference TRBV5-1 and TRBJ2-2, the full variable domain reads KAGVTQTPRYLIKTRGQQVTLSCSPISGHRSVSWYQQTPGQGLQFLFEYFSETQRNKGNFPGRFSGRQFSNSRSEMNVSTLELGDSALYLCASSRLAGTNTGELFFGEGSRLTVL.